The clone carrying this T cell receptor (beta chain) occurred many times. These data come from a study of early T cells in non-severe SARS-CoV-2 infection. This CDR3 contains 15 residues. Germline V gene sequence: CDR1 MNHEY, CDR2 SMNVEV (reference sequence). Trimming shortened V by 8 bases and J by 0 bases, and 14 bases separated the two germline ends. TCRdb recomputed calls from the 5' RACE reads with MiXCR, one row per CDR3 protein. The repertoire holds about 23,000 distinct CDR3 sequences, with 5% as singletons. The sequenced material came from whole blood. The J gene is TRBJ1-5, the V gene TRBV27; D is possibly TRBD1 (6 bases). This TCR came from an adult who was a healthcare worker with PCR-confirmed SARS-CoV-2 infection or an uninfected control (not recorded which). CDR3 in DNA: TGTGCCAGCGGTCAGGGGCAATATAGCAATCAGCCCCAGCATTTT. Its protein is CASGQGQYSNQPQHF.